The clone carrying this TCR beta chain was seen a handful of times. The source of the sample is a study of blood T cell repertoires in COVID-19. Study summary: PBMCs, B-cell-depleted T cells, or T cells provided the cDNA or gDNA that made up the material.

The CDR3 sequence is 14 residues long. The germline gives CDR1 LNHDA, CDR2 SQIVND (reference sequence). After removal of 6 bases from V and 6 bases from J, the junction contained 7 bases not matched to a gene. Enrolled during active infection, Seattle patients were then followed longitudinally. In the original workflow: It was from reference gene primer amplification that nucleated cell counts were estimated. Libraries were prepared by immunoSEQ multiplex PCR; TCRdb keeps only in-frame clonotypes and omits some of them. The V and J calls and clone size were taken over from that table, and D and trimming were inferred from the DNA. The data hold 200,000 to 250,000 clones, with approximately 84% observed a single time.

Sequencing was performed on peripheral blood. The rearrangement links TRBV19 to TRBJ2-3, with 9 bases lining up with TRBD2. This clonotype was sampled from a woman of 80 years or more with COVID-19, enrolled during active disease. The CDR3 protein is CASRPSGGRDTQYF. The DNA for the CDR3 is TGTGCCAGTAGGCCCAGCGGGGGGAGGGATACGCAGTATTTT.